The source of this TCR beta chain is a study of cytomegalovirus exposure and HLA in healthy donors. PCR involved 60 Vbeta and 13 Jbeta primers. Data came from immunoSEQ multiplex PCR; TCRdb stores just in-frame clones and leaves some out. This sample has fewer than 250,000 clones, with roughly 81% found just once. From germline, CDR1 is SQVTM and CDR2 ANQGSEA. V lost 3 bases to trimming and J lost 3 bases, with 12 bases between them. The CDR3 is made up of 14 amino acids. General study results and limits: Association of a missense DCLRE1C variant with TCR beta V- and J-gene trimming was reported in a later analysis.

Concerning this clone: Its antigen is undetermined.

The receptor was derived from a woman between 25 and 40 years old in good health and CMV-seropositive. The chain couples TRBV29-1 to TRBJ1-5, with a possible D match to TRBD1 (5 bases). Sequencing input: PBMCs. Here the CDR3 reads CSVDRAIFNQPQHF. The CDR3 coding sequence is TGCAGCGTTGACAGGGCAATATTCAATCAGCCCCAGCATTTT.